Below, 25 T cell receptor beta chains from the same sample are listed, as sequenced in a study of cytomegalovirus exposure and HLA in healthy donors. Generated by immunoSEQ multiplex PCR, the TCRdb table keeps only in-frame clones and is missing some. The data contain tens of thousands of clones, 95% to 98% of them singletons. What was sequenced was PBMCs. These receptors all stem from a man younger than 30 in good health and CMV-seronegative.

This chain connects TRBV2 to TRBJ2-7; D perhaps matches TRBD2 (6 bases). Germline V gene sequence: CDR1 SNHLY, CDR2 FYNNEI. V gave up 5 bases and J gave up 5 bases, with 13 bases separating them. CDR3 length equals 13 residues. The CDR3 sequence is CASSRGAADEQYV. For the CDR3, the DNA is TGTGCCAGCAGTCGCGGGGCGGCGGACGAGCAGTACGTC.

This clone was seen just once. The genes are TRBV7-3 and TRBJ1-1; 9 bases are a match to TRBD1. Germline-derived CDR1 and CDR2 are SGHTA and FQGTGA. CDR3 length: 12 amino acids. Trimming removed 3 bases from V and 9 bases from J; junction bases left unmatched: 2. CDR3 sequence: CASSFGTGKAFF. For the CDR3, the DNA is TGTGCCAGCAGCTTTGGGACAGGGAAAGCTTTCTTT.

This chain connects TRBV12-5 to TRBJ1-2; D possibly corresponds to TRBD1 (5 bases). V dropped 6 bases and J dropped 4 bases, with 15 bases sitting between them. The CDR3 is 14 amino acids. Germline lookup yields CDR1 LGHNT and CDR2 FRNRAP. CDR3 DNA: TGTGCTAGTGGACCCGACAGTGCTTTCTATGGCTACACCTTC. This codes for CASGPDSAFYGYTF.

The chain employs TRBV14 and TRBJ2-3; the match to TRBD2 covers 7 bases. Germline CDR1 SGHDN, CDR2 FVKESK. The CDR3 runs to 18 residues. With 0 bases clipped from V and 2 bases from J, the junction kept 11 bases outside the gene matches. The CDR3 DNA reads TGTGCCAGCAGCCAAGATTATCTGGGGAGGGCCAACACAGATACGCAGTATTTT. It codes for CASSQDYLGRANTDTQYF. The variable domain in full, with the rest retrieved from reference TRBV14 and TRBJ2-3, is EAGVTQFPSHSVIEKGQTVTLRCDPISGHDNLYWYRRVMGKEIKFLLHFVKESKQDESGMPNNRFLAERTGGTYSTLKVQPAELEDSGVYFCASSQDYLGRANTDTQYFGPGTRLTVL.

The chain joins TRBV5-1 to TRBJ1-3; TRBD1 agrees at 8 bases. V gave up 1 base and J gave up 0 bases; unmatched junction bases: 3. Germline assignment: CDR1 SGHRS and CDR2 YFSETQ. The CDR3 loop spans 16 amino acids. CDR3 in amino acids: CASSLSGGSSGNTIYF. The CDR3 DNA reads as TGCGCCAGCAGCTTGTCAGGGGGCTCCTCTGGAAACACCATATATTTT.

The V and J genes are TRBV6-1 and TRBJ1-1; D gene uncertain. V shed 3 bases and J shed 3 bases, with 8 bases lying between them. The CDR3 consists of 13 residues. Germline values: CDR1 MNHNS, CDR2 SASEGT. The CDR3 DNA follows: TGTGCCAGCAGTGAGGTAGTGGACACTGAAGCTTTCTTT. Its translation is CASSEVVDTEAFF.

V is TRBV11-2 and J is TRBJ2-7; D possibly corresponds to TRBD1 (6 bases). The length of the CDR3 is 14 residues. In germline, CDR1 is SGHAT, CDR2 FQNNGV. V dropped 5 bases and J dropped 4 bases, with 15 bases sitting between them. The CDR3, as DNA: TGTGCCAGCAGCCCCATAGGGGGACCTTACGAGCAGTACTTC. This sequence encodes CASSPIGGPYEQYF.

This sequence joins TRBV27 and TRBJ2-7; D may be TRBD1 (5 bases). V was pared by 6 bases and J by 2 bases, with 17 bases between. Germline V gene lookup returns CDR1 MNHEY and CDR2 SMNVEV (reference sequence). There are 15 residues in the CDR3. The CDR3 region is CASSLQVRKTYEQYF. CDR3 bases: TGTGCCAGCAGCCTACAGGTACGAAAGACCTACGAGCAGTACTTC.

The gene calls are TRBV7-9 and TRBJ2-7; the match to TRBD1 covers 7 bases. V was pared by 5 bases and J by 3 bases, with 4 bases of the junction left unmatched. This CDR3 region has 13 residues. From germline, CDR1 is SEHNR and CDR2 FQNEAQ (reference sequence). CDR3 protein: CASSPGTVYEQYV. CDR3 nucleotides: TGTGCCAGCAGCCCCGGGACAGTCTACGAGCAGTACGTC.

Only one count was recorded for this clone. The rearrangement uses TRBV11-2 and TRBJ1-1; no clear D. Trimming stripped 7 bases from V and 2 bases from J, with 17 bases between. CDR1 and CDR2 from the germline V gene are SGHAT and FQNNGV. The CDR3 is made up of 15 amino acids. CDR3 amino acids: CASTEEVFYNTEAFF. The CDR3 DNA reads TGTGCCAGCACCGAAGAGGTCTTCTACAACACTGAAGCTTTCTTT.

This sequence joins TRBV6-5 and TRBJ2-2, with 7 bases matching TRBD1. CDR1 is MNHEY and CDR2 is SVGAGI in the germline V gene. CDR3 length: 14 residues. Trimming at V came to 9 bases and at J to 2 bases, leaving 6 bases not matched to a gene. CDR3 coding DNA: TGTGCCAGTATGGGACAGACAAACACCGGGGAGCTGTTTTTT. This gives the protein CASMGQTNTGELFF.

The V gene is TRBV4-3, the J gene TRBJ2-3, with 12 positions matching TRBD2. This CDR3 contains 17 residues. The V segment lost 3 bases and the J segment 0 bases; nucleotides outside the gene matches: 4. Germline CDR1 is LGHNA and CDR2 is YSLEER. In nucleotides, the CDR3 is TGCGCCAGCAGCCACGGGACTAGCGGGCGTAGCACAGATACGCAGTATTTT. Amino acids: CASSHGTSGRSTDTQYF.

This chain uses TRBV4-3 with TRBJ2-3; 10 bases map to TRBD2. J lost 4 bases, V lost 5 bases, and 6 bases had no gene match. The germline V gene has CDR1 LGHNA and CDR2 YSLEER. The CDR3 runs to 15 residues. The CDR3 protein is CASSFTSGNADTQYF. The CDR3 region has the DNA TGCGCCAGCAGCTTTACTAGCGGGAATGCAGATACGCAGTATTTT.

This clone was seen a single time. The CDR3 DNA is TGTGCCAGCAGCGTAGCCACCTGGACAGGGCTAAACACAGATACGCAGTATTTT. Translating it yields CASSVATWTGLNTDTQYF. J is TRBJ2-3 and V is TRBV9, with 8 bases matching TRBD1. The CDR3 has 18 residues. J was trimmed by 2 bases and V by 0 bases; bases with no gene match: 11. Germline V lookup: CDR1 SGDLS, CDR2 YYNGEE.

This chain links TRBV9 with TRBJ2-5; maybe TRBD2 (6 bases). CDR3 length equals 16 residues. V was trimmed by 3 bases and J by 4 bases, leaving 19 bases between them. Germline assignment: CDR1 SGDLS and CDR2 YYNGEE. The CDR3 DNA follows: TGTGCCAGCAGCGAGGATCTGCAGGGACTTTTAGAGACCCAGTACTTC. It translates to CASSEDLQGLLETQYF.

This sequence joins TRBV7-6 and TRBJ2-1, with TRBD2 matching over 11 bases. This CDR3 is 16 amino acids long. Germline lookup yields CDR1 SGHVS and CDR2 FNYEAQ. J lost 3 bases, V lost 1 base, and 2 bases had no gene match. CDR3 sequence (DNA): TGTGCCAGCAGCTTAGTAGCGGGAGGGAGCTACAATGAGCAGTTCTTC. Its protein is CASSLVAGGSYNEQFF.

The chain employs TRBV5-1 and TRBJ1-5; 9 bases agree with TRBD1. V shed 2 bases, J shed 3 bases, and the junction held 6 bases outside the gene matches. Germline V gene sequence: CDR1 SGHRS, CDR2 YFSETQ. CDR3 length: 16 amino acids. CDR3 loop: CASSLTGTGNNQPQHF. Written as DNA, the CDR3 is TGCGCCAGCAGCTTAACCGGGACAGGGAACAATCAGCCCCAGCATTTT.

V and J are TRBV10-3 and TRBJ2-5; 10 nucleotides match TRBD2. CDR1 ENHRY and CDR2 SYGVKD come from the germline V gene. The ends lost 4 bases at V and 3 bases at J; junction bases unmatched: 11. This CDR3 has 17 amino acids. The DNA of the CDR3 is TGTGCCATCAGTGGAGCTAGCGGGAGAAGGAGGGAAGAGACCCAGTACTTC. The encoded protein is CAISGASGRRREETQYF.

The rearrangement uses TRBV2 and TRBJ2-7; D uncertain. Trimming pared 7 bases from V and 2 bases from J, leaving 12 bases between. Germline lookup yields CDR1 SNHLY and CDR2 FYNNEI. The CDR3 runs 13 residues. The DNA for the CDR3 is TGTGCCAGCATAGGAGCCATTACCTACGAGCAGTACTTC. This translates into CASIGAITYEQYF.

The chain couples TRBV10-3 to TRBJ2-2; the match to TRBD2 covers 7 bases. The CDR3 has 15 residues. J gave up 6 bases and V 5 bases, and 9 bases lay outside the gene matches. Germline V CDR1 and CDR2: ENHRY, SYGVKD. CDR3 sequence (DNA): TGTGCCATCAGTCCGGGAGGCCGAGTTTCCGGGGAGCTGTTTTTT. This encodes CAISPGGRVSGELFF.

The genes are TRBV6-5 and TRBJ2-1; 9 nucleotides align to TRBD2. The CDR3 spans 16 residues. The ends lost 2 bases at V and 2 bases at J; junction bases unmatched: 4. Germline V lookup: CDR1 MNHEY, CDR2 SVGAGI. The chain's CDR3 is CASSYIAGATYNEQFF. The CDR3 DNA sequence: TGTGCCAGCAGTTACATAGCGGGAGCTACCTACAATGAGCAGTTCTTC.

As DNA, the CDR3 is TGTGCCAGCGGGACAGACACTGAAGCTTTCTTT. Amino acids: CASGTDTEAFF. V and J are TRBV11-3 and TRBJ1-1; 7 bases match TRBD1. The CDR3 contains 11 residues. CDR1 is SGHNT, CDR2 YENEEA, per germline. V was pared by 8 bases and J by 3 bases, with 0 bases of the junction left unmatched.

The chain has TRBV13 and TRBJ1-2, with D possibly TRBD1 on 6 matching bases. V was clipped by 3 bases and J by 0 bases, with 11 bases between them. The CDR3 runs 15 residues. The germline CDR1 and CDR2 sequences are PRHDT and FYEKMQ (reference sequence). The CDR3: CASSLRTDSNYGYTF. DNA for the CDR3: TGTGCCAGCAGCTTGAGGACAGATTCTAACTATGGCTACACCTTC. Complete variable domain (other parts from reference TRBV13 and TRBJ1-2): AAGVIQSPRHLIKEKRETATLKCYPIPRHDTVYWYQQGPGQDPQFLISFYEKMQSDKGSIPDRFSAQQFSDYHSELNMSSLELGDSALYFCASSLRTDSNYGYTFGSGTRLTVV.

The chain is built from TRBV29-1 and TRBJ2-3; D call uncertain. V lost 3 bases to trimming and J lost 3 bases, with 7 bases between them. The germline CDR1 and CDR2 sequences are SQVTM and ANQGSEA. The CDR3 has 12 amino acids. CDR3 bases: TGCAGCGTTGATTTGCAGACAGATACGCAGTATTTT. Its translation: CSVDLQTDTQYF.

The chain has TRBV10-3 and TRBJ2-7, with D perhaps TRBD2 (6 bases). The CDR3 spans 14 residues. The germline V gene encodes CDR1 ENHRY and CDR2 SYGVKD. The V end lost 7 bases, the J end lost 6 bases, and 19 bases lay between the germline ends. Here the CDR3 DNA reads TGTGCCATCATCGGGAGTCCGGGATCGGGCGAGCAGTACTTC. It translates to CAIIGSPGSGEQYF.